This TCR beta chain was captured by sequencing in a study of CD4 T cell repertoires in COVID-19. In this sample, this clone is large. Its antigen is undetermined. Stimulation with autologous monocytes and recombinant SARS-CoV-2 spike or nucleoprotein produced proliferating antigen-reactive T cell lines. Here immunoSEQ multiplex PCR was the method, and the copy in TCRdb shows in-frame clones only, minus some. The data hold several hundred clones, with 15% to 20% observed a single time. Germline CDR1 reads MNHEY; CDR2 reads SVGAGI. This CDR3 spans 14 amino acids. The V and J ends lost 4 bases and 2 bases respectively, with 12 bases between them.

This clonotype was obtained from a human donor who had COVID-19. The material sequenced was circulating follicular helper CD4+ T cells, cultured in vitro, taken after recovery from COVID-19. This chain connects TRBV6-5 to TRBJ2-7; D possibly uses TRBD1 or TRBD2 (5 bases each). In DNA, the CDR3 is TGTGCCAGCAGTTCTAGACCGGGGCCCTACGAGCAGTACTTC. It yields the protein CASSSRPGPYEQYF.